Sequencing of this TCR beta chain was carried out in a study of cytomegalovirus exposure and HLA in healthy donors. Study-wide results and caveats: TCR beta sequences reportedly predicted most subjects' HLA-A and HLA-B alleles accurately. Only CMV serostatus was available as immune exposure information. HLA restriction was apparent for most CMV-associated TCR beta chains in a later analysis.

The CDR3 loop spans 17 amino acids. The V gene's germline CDR1 is SGHRS and CDR2 YFSETQ. V was clipped by 0 bases and J by 2 bases; unmatched bases: 5. The PCR employed 60 Vbeta primers together with 13 Jbeta primers. Sequencing used immunoSEQ multiplex PCR; TCRdb keeps in-frame clones, though not all of them. The profile shows 60,000 to 90,000 clones, roughly 67% of them singletons. In the case of this clone: The antigen remains unidentified.

This receptor was obtained from a man aged 40-55 years in good health and CMV-seropositive. The J gene is TRBJ2-2, the V gene TRBV5-1; 9 bases agree with TRBD2. Sequenced material: PBMCs. CDR3: CASSLEPSGENTGELFF. The CDR3 bases are TGCGCCAGCAGCTTGGAGCCTAGCGGGGAAAACACCGGGGAGCTGTTTTTT.